The present T cell receptor (beta chain) was sequenced within a study of breast tumors, draining lymph nodes, adjacent tissues. Study-level findings and limits: Tumor TCR diversity was below lymph nodes but above nontumor tissue. Tumor T cell lymph node origin was a supported hypothesis, not proven. Data fit most tumor T cells coming from lymph node, expanding in tumor. Luminal-like breast cancer showed significantly higher tumor–nontumor repertoire similarity than basal-like.

As concerns this clonotype: Its target is unknown.

TCRdb redid the calling of the multiplex PCR reads with MiXCR, one entry per CDR3 protein. The data show about 47,000 distinct CDR3 sequences, about 23% seen once. The TCR sequence derives from a female donor with breast cancer. Some clones in this sample may be carry-over from other donors' samples. The sample consisted of breast tumor tissue.

The CDR3 protein is CASSTQTGANVLTF. The CDR3 DNA sequence: TGCGCCAGCAGCACCCAGACTGGGGCCAACGTCCTGACTTTC. The chain employs TRBV5-1 and TRBJ2-6; D gene ambiguous. The CDR3 sequence is 14 residues long. Trimming pared 4 bases from V and 2 bases from J, leaving 7 bases between. In germline, CDR1 is SGHRS, CDR2 YFSETQ.